This is a list of T cell receptor beta chains from one sample in a study of OX40 agonist ivuxolimab in advanced cancers. Only in-frame clones appear in the TCRdb table, and some are missing; sequencing was by immunoSEQ multiplex PCR. In the table there are 90,000 to 130,000 clones, under 95% of which are singletons. The input for sequencing was CD4+ or CD8+ T cells sorted from blood, taken in a trial of the OX40 agonist ivuxolimab. These receptors were obtained from an adult with an advanced solid tumor such as melanoma, head and neck, liver or kidney cancer. Both conserved end residues are part of each CDR3. A D gene is named only where the DNA matches it firmly. A row's size may be missing; if present it is once, few, many or a size class.

TRBV27	TRBD2	TRBJ2-1	.	TGTGCCAGCAGTCCTCGACTAGCGGGTAATGAGCAGTTCTTC	CASSPRLAGNEQFF
TRBV11-3	.	TRBJ2-3	.	TGTGCCAGCAGCTTAGACTTTCCACTGGGTACGCAGTATTTT	CASSLDFPLGTQYF
TRBV9	TRBD2	TRBJ2-5	once	TGTGCCAGCAGCGTAGGTGAGCGGGGGTCAGAGACCCAGTACTTC	CASSVGERGSETQYF
TRBV9	TRBD1	TRBJ2-2	.	TGTGCCAGCAGCGGGGGACAGCACATTACCGGGGAGCTGTTTTTT	CASSGGQHITGELFF
TRBV19	.	TRBJ1-3	.	TGTGCCAGTATTCGACCGAACTCTGGAAACACCATATATTTT	CASIRPNSGNTIYF
TRBV4-1	.	TRBJ1-3	.	TGCGCCAGCAGCCTTTACCGGGACTCTGGAAACACCATATATTTT	CASSLYRDSGNTIYF
TRBV6-1	TRBD2	TRBJ2-3	.	TGTGCCAGCAGTGAAGCACTAGCGTCGGATACGCAGTATTTT	CASSEALASDTQYF
TRBV5-8	TRBD1	TRBJ1-5	.	TGTGCCAGCAGCTTCGGACAGGGGTGGAATCAGCCCCAGCATTTT	CASSFGQGWNQPQHF
TRBV9	TRBD1	TRBJ1-1	.	TGTGCCAGCAGCGTAGGACAGGGTGGTTTAGGGGACACTGAAGCTTTCTTT	CASSVGQGGLGDTEAFF
TRBV4-2	.	TRBJ2-6	.	TGTGCCAGCAGCCAAGATAAGGCAGGACTAAACTCTGGGGCCAACGTCCTGACTTTC	CASSQDKAGLNSGANVLTF
TRBV5-1	.	TRBJ1-1	.	TGCGCCAGCAGCTTGGATAGGGGCGAAGCTTTCTTT	CASSLDRGEAFF
TRBV5-4	.	TRBJ1-1	once	TGTGCCAGCAGCCCACTTATAGCTGGCACTGAAGCTTTCTTT	CASSPLIAGTEAFF
TRBV11-2	.	TRBJ1-6	.	TGTGCCAGCAGCCTTAGCAATATTGCACCCCTCCACTTT	CASSLSNIAPLHF
TRBV11-2	.	TRBJ1-2	.	TGTGCCAGCAGCTTAGGGTTCTCGGGGAACTATGGCTACACCTTC	CASSLGFSGNYGYTF
TRBV6-5	.	TRBJ1-1	.	TGTGCCAGCAGCGAGGGAATGAACACTGAAGCTTTCTTT	CASSEGMNTEAFF
TRBV7-7	.	TRBJ2-2	.	TGTGCTAGCAGAGATAGCGGAGTGAACACCGGGGAGCTGTTTTTT	CASRDSGVNTGELFF
TRBV5-1	TRBD2	TRBJ2-7	.	TGCGCCAGCAGCTCCGGACTAGAAAGGCTCTACGAGCAGTACTTC	CASSSGLERLYEQYF
TRBV18	TRBD2	TRBJ2-5	.	TGTGCCAGCTCACCACCGTCTCGCGGGGGAATACAAGAGACCCAGTACTTC	CASSPPSRGGIQETQYF
TRBV7-3	TRBD1	TRBJ1-1	.	TGTGCCAGCAGCTGGACAGGGGATACTGAAGCTTTCTTT	CASSWTGDTEAFF
TRBV5-1	TRBD2	TRBJ2-1	.	TGCGCCAGCAGCTTAGTAGCGGGAGTGGGTCAGAATGAGCAGTTCTTC	CASSLVAGVGQNEQFF
TRBV7-9	.	TRBJ2-1	.	TGTGCCAGCAGCTTAGAGGGGGGTGAGCAGTTCTTC	CASSLEGGEQFF
TRBV25-1	.	TRBJ1-2	.	TGTGCCAGCAGTGAGGGGTTCTATGGCTACACCTTC	CASSEGFYGYTF
TRBV27	.	TRBJ2-7	.	TGTGCCAGCAGTTTATCGGGGGAAGGGGACTCCTACGAGCAGTACTTC	CASSLSGEGDSYEQYF
TRBV6-1	.	TRBJ1-6	.	TGTGCCAGCAACCTTGGGGATTCACCCCTCCACTTT	CASNLGDSPLHF
TRBV10-3	TRBD2	TRBJ2-1	.	TGTGCCATCATGGGGCGGGGGGCGAATGAGCAGTTCTTC	CAIMGRGANEQFF
TRBV30	TRBD1	TRBJ2-7	.	TGTGCCGGGACAGGACAGGGGGTTTCCTACGAGCAGTACTTC	CAGTGQGVSYEQYF
TRBV30	.	TRBJ1-5	few	TGTGCCTGGAACTCCGGAGGCGTCCAGGGTCAGCCCCAGCATTTT	CAWNSGGVQGQPQHF
TRBV6-1	TRBD2	TRBJ2-7	.	TGTGCCAGCAACGAAGCGGGAGGGTCCTACGAGCAGTACTTC	CASNEAGGSYEQYF
TRBV2	.	TRBJ1-2	.	TGTGCCAGCAGCCAAAAGGGTAACTATGGCTACACCTTC	CASSQKGNYGYTF
TRBV11-3	TRBD2	TRBJ2-3	once	TGTGCCAGCAGCTTCGGGACTAGCTTGGGCACAGATACGCAGTATTTT	CASSFGTSLGTDTQYF
TRBV6-1	.	TRBJ2-7	few	TGTGCCAGCAGTGAAGGGCAGAGTTCTGCCTACGAGCAGTACTTC	CASSEGQSSAYEQYF
TRBV9	TRBD1	TRBJ1-5	.	TGTGCCAGCAGCGCTACAGGGGTTAACAATCAGCCCCAGCATTTT	CASSATGVNNQPQHF
TRBV7-2	.	TRBJ1-2	.	TGTGCCAGCAGCCAGACACAGGGAACGAGCTACACCTTC	CASSQTQGTSYTF
TRBV29-1	.	TRBJ1-1	.	TGCAGCGTTGAAGATCCAGGGCGAGGGGGGAACACTGAAGCTTTCTTT	CSVEDPGRGGNTEAFF
TRBV28	.	TRBJ1-1	.	TGTGCCAGCAGCTTACTACAGGAACTGGGAACTGAAGCTTTCTTT	CASSLLQELGTEAFF
TRBV5-1	TRBD2	TRBJ2-7	.	TGCGCCAGCAGCTTGGTAGCGGGAGGTGGTGAGCAGTACTTC	CASSLVAGGGEQYF
TRBV7-9	.	TRBJ1-5	.	TGTGCCAGCAGTCCACACGCGCCCAGTAGCAATCAGCCCCAGCATTTT	CASSPHAPSSNQPQHF
TRBV5-1	.	TRBJ2-5	.	TGCGCCAGCAGCTTGTCGTCAGCAATCCAAGAGACCCAGTACTTC	CASSLSSAIQETQYF
TRBV11-2	.	TRBJ2-2	once	TGTGCCAGCAGCTTAGAGTCACTATACGGGACGAGGAACACCGGGGAGCTGTTTTTT	CASSLESLYGTRNTGELFF
TRBV6-5	TRBD1	TRBJ2-5	once	TGTGCCGCGGCAGGGGGCTCAGAGACCCAGTACTTC	CAAAGGSETQYF
TRBV10-3	.	TRBJ1-5	.	TGTGCCATCAGTGAGGCAGGAGGCGGTCAGCCCCAGCATTTT	CAISEAGGGQPQHF
TRBV19	.	TRBJ1-5	.	TGTGCCAGTAGTGTGGGGGCGCGTAGCAATCAGCCCCAGCATTTT	CASSVGARSNQPQHF
TRBV2	.	TRBJ2-5	.	TGTGCCAGCAGTGGAATAGGGGTGAGGGAGACCCAGTACTTC	CASSGIGVRETQYF
TRBV19	TRBD1	TRBJ2-7	.	TGTGCCAGTTCCCAAGGGGTCGGGACAGGGCCCTACGAGCAGTACTTC	CASSQGVGTGPYEQYF
TRBV6-6	.	TRBJ1-1	.	TGTGCCAGCAGACCTGGGGCAGGGGTTAACACTGAAGCTTTCTTT	CASRPGAGVNTEAFF
TRBV7-2	.	TRBJ1-1	.	TGTGCCAGCAGTTTTATCGTTACTGAAGCTTTCTTT	CASSFIVTEAFF
TRBV15	.	TRBJ2-5	.	TGTGCCACCGCAGCACCCGGGGCAGGGGTAAGATTTACCCAGTACTTC	CATAAPGAGVRFTQYF
TRBV5-4	TRBD2	TRBJ2-5	.	TGTGCCAGCAGTTTTACTAGCGGGAGTCGGGAGACCCAGTACTTC	CASSFTSGSRETQYF